These T cell receptor beta chains were read from a single sample in a study of control samples from healthy donors and cancer patients. Here immunoSEQ multiplex PCR was the method, and the copy in TCRdb shows in-frame clones only, minus some. The table lists 40,000 to 60,000 clones, 80% to 90% of them singletons. The sample taken for sequencing was PBMCs. The receptors were sampled from a woman aged 45-59 years with lung cancer. The CDR3 runs from the conserved cysteine through the conserved F or W. D genes are given only for firm matches. Some rows mark clone size as missing; the rest say once, few, many or name a class of expanded clone.

j_call clone_size v_call d_call cdr3_nt cdr3_aa
TRBJ1-2 - TRBV6-5 - TGTGCCAGCAGTCAGACAGCGGTCTATGGCTACACCTTC CASSQTAVYGYTF
TRBJ1-1 - TRBV6-6 TRBD1 TGTGCCAGCACCCGGACAGGGGGCTACACTGAAGCTTTCTTT CASTRTGGYTEAFF
TRBJ2-7 - TRBV7-8 - TGTGCCAGCAGCCGAGACCAGACCTACGAGCAGTACTTC CASSRDQTYEQYF
TRBJ1-1 - TRBV18 - TGTGCCAGCTCACCCAACGTGGGAGACACCACTGAAGCTTTCTTT CASSPNVGDTTEAFF
TRBJ2-3 - TRBV18 - TGTGCCAGCTCACCGGATCCAGATACGCAGTATTTT CASSPDPDTQYF
TRBJ2-5 - TRBV27 TRBD2 TGTGCCAGCAATCCGGGACTAGGGGATCGGACCCAGTACTTC CASNPGLGDRTQYF
TRBJ1-2 - TRBV29-1 TRBD1 TGCAGCGTTGAAATAGGACAGGGGCTCAACTATGGCTACACCTTC CSVEIGQGLNYGYTF
TRBJ2-3 - TRBV5-5 - TGTGCCAGCAGCTTTGAGGTAAACACAGATACGCAGTATTTT CASSFEVNTDTQYF
TRBJ1-1 - TRBV4-1 - TGCGCCAGCAGCCAAGGGGGGGGCCAGATGAACACTGAAGCTTTCTTT CASSQGGGQMNTEAFF
TRBJ1-5 - TRBV19 - TGTGCCAGTAGTATCGGACAGAGAGCGAATCAGCCCCAGCATTTT CASSIGQRANQPQHF
TRBJ1-2 - TRBV15 TRBD1 TGTGCCACCAGCAGTGGGGACAGGGTCTATGGCTACACCTTC CATSSGDRVYGYTF
TRBJ2-7 - TRBV6-6 - TGTGCCAGCAGTTACAAGGCTAGCGAGCAGTACTTC CASSYKASEQYF
TRBJ1-1 - TRBV29-1 TRBD1 TGCAGCGCAGGGGACAGCAGTGAAGCTTTCTTT CSAGDSSEAFF
TRBJ1-1 once TRBV7-2 TRBD1 TGTGCCAGCAGCCAAACAGGGACAGGGGGTGGGCGCACTGAAGCTTTCTTT CASSQTGTGGGRTEAFF
TRBJ1-2 - TRBV29-1 - TGCAGCGTTGAGTGGCAGGGAGGAACTGTCTACACCTTC CSVEWQGGTVYTF
TRBJ1-5 - TRBV12-3/TRBV12-4 TRBD1 TGTGCCAGCAGTTCGGGACAGGGGGCTCGGCATTTT CASSSGQGARHF
TRBJ2-7 - TRBV11-2 TRBD1 TGTGCCAGCAGCCTAGGGACAGGGTGGAGCGAGCAGTACTTC CASSLGTGWSEQYF
TRBJ2-2 - TRBV6-2/TRBV6-3 - TGTGCCAGCAGTTCCATCCCGAGGGGTTTTACCACCGGGGAGCTGTTTTTT CASSSIPRGFTTGELFF
TRBJ2-3 - TRBV5-5 - TGTGCCAGCAGCTTGGCGGGCACAGATACGCAGTATTTT CASSLAGTDTQYF
TRBJ2-2 - TRBV10-3 TRBD1 TGTGCCATCAGGTGGGACAGGGAATCCGGGGAGCTGTTTTTT CAIRWDRESGELFF
TRBJ1-1 - TRBV5-4 - TGTGCCAGCACCACGGGGACAAGACGTGGGCGGAACACTGAAGCTTTCTTT CASTTGTRRGRNTEAFF
TRBJ1-3 - TRBV3-1/TRBV3-2 - TGTGCCAGCAGCCAAGAGGGACACGGAAACACCATATATTTT CASSQEGHGNTIYF
TRBJ2-3 - TRBV4-3 - TGCGCCAGCAGCCAAGTTACCCAGAATACGCAGTATTTT CASSQVTQNTQYF
TRBJ2-3 - TRBV29-1 - TGCAGCGTTGAACGTCTGGATACGCAGTATTTT CSVERLDTQYF
TRBJ1-1 - TRBV10-3 - TGTGCCATCAGTGAGAGACAGGACACTGAAGCTTTCTTT CAISERQDTEAFF
TRBJ1-4 - TRBV7-2 TRBD1 TGTGCCAGCAGCTCGGGACAGGGGGTGGAAAAACTGTTTTTT CASSSGQGVEKLFF
TRBJ2-1 - TRBV18 TRBD2 TGTGCCAGCTCCAACGGCACTAGCGGACCCAATCGCCGCTCCTACAATGAGCAGTTCTTC CASSNGTSGPNRRSYNEQFF
TRBJ1-4 - TRBV18 - TGTGCCAGCTCACCACTGATGGCGTCAACTAATGAAAAACTGTTTTTT CASSPLMASTNEKLFF
TRBJ2-7 - TRBV28 TRBD2 TGTGCCAGCTCCTTTAGCGGGACGAGCTCCTACGAGCAGTACTTC CASSFSGTSSYEQYF
TRBJ2-1 - TRBV27 - TGTGCCAGCAGTTTATCGACCACCCCTACGCAGTTCTTC CASSLSTTPTQFF
TRBJ1-1 - TRBV18 - TGTGCCAGCTCACCCTTCGAAGACACTGAAGCTTTCTTT CASSPFEDTEAFF